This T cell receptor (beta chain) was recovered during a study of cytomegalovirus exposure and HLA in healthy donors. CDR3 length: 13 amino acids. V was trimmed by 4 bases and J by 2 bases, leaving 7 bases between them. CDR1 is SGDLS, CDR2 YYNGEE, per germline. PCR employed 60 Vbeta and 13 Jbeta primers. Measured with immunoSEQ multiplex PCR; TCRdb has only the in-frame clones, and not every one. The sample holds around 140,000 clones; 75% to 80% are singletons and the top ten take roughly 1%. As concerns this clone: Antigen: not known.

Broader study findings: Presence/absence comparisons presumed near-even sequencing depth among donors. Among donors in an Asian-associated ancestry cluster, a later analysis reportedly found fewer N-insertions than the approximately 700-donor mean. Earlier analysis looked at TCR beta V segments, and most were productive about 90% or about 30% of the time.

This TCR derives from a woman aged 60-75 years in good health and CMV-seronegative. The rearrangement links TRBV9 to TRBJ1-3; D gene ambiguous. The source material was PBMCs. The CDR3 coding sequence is TGTGCCAGCAGCTTCCACACTGGAAACACCATATATTTT. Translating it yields CASSFHTGNTIYF.